These 27 T cell receptor beta chains were sequenced from one sample in a study of T cells in localized non-small cell lung cancer. The data were produced by immunoSEQ multiplex PCR, yet TCRdb's version contains in-frame clones alone and is incomplete. The table includes about 59,000 clones, more than 85% detected once. This specimen consisted of peripheral blood, obtained before any cancer treatment. These TCRs come from a man aged 40-75 years with stage I lung adenocarcinoma.

The chain links TRBV12-5 to TRBJ2-2; D perhaps matches TRBD2 (5 bases). The CDR3 runs 15 residues. Trimming cost V 6 bases and J 5 bases, with 16 bases left between them. Germline loops: CDR1 LGHNT, CDR2 FRNRAP. The CDR3 nucleotides are TGTGCTAGTGGCCTTGGGGATAGACTAACCGGGGAGCTGTTTTTT. Translating it yields CASGLGDRLTGELFF.

The chain has TRBV19 and TRBJ2-5, with D perhaps given as TRBD1 or TRBD2 (5 bases each). Trimming removed 0 bases from V and 11 bases from J, with 19 bases in between. Germline-derived CDR1 and CDR2 are LNHDA and SQIVND (reference sequence). CDR3 length: 15 amino acids. Written as DNA, the CDR3 is TGTGCCAGTAGTATAGATAACCAGGGTAAAACGGGGCAGTACTTC. Its translation: CASSIDNQGKTGQYF. The whole variable domain, remainder taken from reference TRBV19 and TRBJ2-5, is DGGITQSPKYLFRKEGQNVTLSCEQNLNHDAMYWYRQDPGQGLRLIYYSQIVNDFQKGDIAEGYSVSREKKESFPLTVTSAQKNPTAFYLCASSIDNQGKTGQYFGPGTRLLVL.

This clone came up once. The V call is TRBV9, the J call TRBJ2-3; 7 bases agree with TRBD2. After removal of 3 bases from V and 2 bases from J, the junction contained 6 bases not matched to a gene. This CDR3 region has 15 residues. Per the germline V gene, CDR1 is SGDLS and CDR2 is YYNGEE. The DNA of the CDR3 is TGTGCCAGCAGCGCAAGGACTAGGGACACAGATACGCAGTATTTT. It specifies CASSARTRDTDTQYF.

The J gene is TRBJ2-1, the V gene TRBV29-1; 9 bases line up with TRBD2. Germline V gene sequence: CDR1 SQVTM, CDR2 ANQGSEA. Trimming removed 4 bases from V and 2 bases from J; junction bases left unmatched: 12. This CDR3 has 17 residues. This CDR3 reads CSVARLAGLRAYNEQFF. As DNA, the CDR3 is TGCAGCGTTGCTAGGCTAGCGGGACTCCGAGCCTACAATGAGCAGTTCTTC.

V gene TRBV7-2 combines with J gene TRBJ1-5; D call uncertain. Trimming took off 3 bases at V and 3 bases at J, with 9 bases between the two ends. Germline V gene lookup returns CDR1 SGHTA and CDR2 FQGNSA. CDR3 length equals 14 residues. The DNA for the CDR3 is TGTGCCAGCAGCTTCCAGGTGGTCAATCAGCCCCAGCATTTT. Amino acids: CASSFQVVNQPQHF.

The chain carries TRBV6-1 and TRBJ2-3, with 10 bases aligning to TRBD1. After removal of 6 bases from V and 1 base from J, the junction contained 4 bases not matched to a gene. Germline V gene sequence: CDR1 MNHNS, CDR2 SASEGT. This CDR3 contains 15 residues. CDR3 region: CASRGGTGGTDTQYF. The DNA of the CDR3 is TGTGCCAGCAGAGGAGGGACAGGGGGCACAGATACGCAGTATTTT.

To note about this clone: In the same sample, other DNA sequences code for this CDR3. This chain joins TRBV19 and TRBJ1-1, with D unresolved. The germline gives CDR1 LNHDA, CDR2 SQIVND (reference sequence). The germline V and J ends were trimmed by 1 base and 1 base, with 7 bases remaining between them. The CDR3 is 14 amino acids. CDR3 DNA: TGTGCCAGTAGTATAGGGAGAGGGAACACTGAAGCTTTCTTT. Translated: CASSIGRGNTEAFF.

The chain links TRBV18 to TRBJ2-7, with 8 bases aligning to TRBD2. Germline CDR1 reads KGHSH; CDR2 reads LQKENI. With 3 bases clipped from V and 4 bases from J, the junction kept 8 bases outside the gene matches. CDR3 length equals 15 residues. For the CDR3, the DNA is TGTGCCAGCTCACCCCCGGGGGGGAGAAGGTACGAGCAGTACTTC. Translated, it gives CASSPPGGRRYEQYF.

The rearrangement links TRBV4-2 to TRBJ1-1; D is possibly TRBD1 (6 bases). CDR3 length equals 13 residues. Trimming stripped 5 bases from V and 5 bases from J, with 12 bases between. Per germline, CDR1 LGHNA and CDR2 YNFKEQ. CDR3 nucleotide sequence: TGTGCCAGCAGCTTGGGTAGGGGGACTGAAGCTTTCTTT. Protein: CASSLGRGTEAFF.

This rearrangement joins TRBV29-1 to TRBJ2-1, with 7 bases fitting TRBD2. The CDR3 has 15 amino acids. Germline CDR1 reads SQVTM; CDR2 reads ANQGSEA. The trim removed 1 base at V and 0 bases at J, leaving 3 bases unmatched. The CDR3 DNA is TGCAGCGTTGAAGGTCCTAGCGGCTCCTACAATGAGCAGTTCTTC. Translation: CSVEGPSGSYNEQFF.

The V call is TRBV27, the J call TRBJ1-2, with TRBD1 as a possible D gene (6 bases). Trimming removed 7 bases at V and 3 bases at J, with 12 bases between. The CDR3 extends over 13 amino acids. Germline CDR1 reads MNHEY; CDR2 reads SMNVEV (reference sequence). The CDR3 region is CASKKGEDYGYTF. The CDR3 coding sequence is TGTGCCAGCAAAAAGGGGGAGGACTATGGCTACACCTTC.

The chain combines TRBV7-2 with TRBJ2-3; D assignment may be TRBD1 or TRBD2 (5 bases each). V lost 1 base to trimming and J lost 0 bases, with 11 bases between them. The CDR3 length is 16 residues. The germline gives CDR1 SGHTA, CDR2 FQGNSA. CDR3 in DNA: TGTGCCAGCAGCTTAGACGGGACCGCTAGCACAGATACGCAGTATTTT. This translates into CASSLDGTASTDTQYF. Variable domain in full (rest from reference TRBV7-2 and TRBJ2-3): GAGVSQSPSNKVTEKGKDVELRCDPISGHTALYWYRQSLGQGLEFLIYFQGNSAPDKSGLPSDRFSAERTGGSVSTLTIQRTQQEDSAVYLCASSLDGTASTDTQYFGPGTRLTVL.

The CDR3 DNA reads as TGCAGCGTTGAATCAGACAGGGAATTCTCTGGAAACACCATATATTTT. Translating gives CSVESDREFSGNTIYF. V is TRBV29-1 and J is TRBJ1-3; 7 positions agree with TRBD1. Trimming removed 2 bases from V and 0 bases from J; junction bases left unmatched: 7. This CDR3 has 16 amino acids. Per germline, CDR1 SQVTM and CDR2 ANQGSEA. The full variable domain, rest sourced from reference TRBV29-1 and TRBJ1-3, is SAVISQKPSRDICQRGTSLTIQCQVDSQVTMMFWYRQQPGQSLTLIATANQGSEATYESGFVIDKFPISRPNLTFSTLTVSNMSPEDSSIYLCSVESDREFSGNTIYFGEGSWLTVV.

The gene calls are TRBV6-5 and TRBJ2-2, with unresolved D. The CDR3 extends over 14 amino acids. Germline CDR1 and CDR2: MNHEY and SVGAGI. Trimming stripped 3 bases from V and 2 bases from J, with 7 bases between. The CDR3 protein is CASSYTQNTGELFF. Here the CDR3 DNA reads TGTGCCAGCAGTTATACACAAAACACCGGGGAGCTGTTTTTT.

This clone was detected once. The chain's CDR3 is CASSVTQPGELFF. CDR3 nucleotides: TGTGCCAGCAGCGTGACCCAACCCGGGGAGCTGTTTTTT. The chain joins TRBV13 to TRBJ2-2, with D unclear. Trimming took 5 bases from V and 6 from J, leaving 10 bases between them. This CDR3 has 13 residues. In germline, CDR1 is PRHDT, CDR2 FYEKMQ (reference sequence).

The V gene is TRBV19, the J gene TRBJ2-7; D assignment may be TRBD1 or TRBD2 (5 bases each). This CDR3 comprises 15 residues. In germline, CDR1 is LNHDA, CDR2 SQIVND (reference sequence). With 4 bases removed from V and 4 bases from J, the gap between germline ends came to 17 bases. The CDR3 nucleotides are TGTGCCAGTAGTAGCTCCGGGACGGCCGATTACGAGCAGTACTTC. This encodes CASSSSGTADYEQYF.

This clone has a single count. The chain employs TRBV5-1 and TRBJ2-2; TRBD1 agrees at 8 bases. The CDR3 is 14 residues long. The junction had 4 bases not matched to a gene; V was cut back by 5 bases and J by 4 bases. Per germline, CDR1 SGHRS and CDR2 YFSETQ. DNA of the CDR3: TGCGCCAGCAGTACGGGACAGGTCACCGGGGAGCTGTTTTTT. Its translation: CASSTGQVTGELFF.

The chain has TRBV28 and TRBJ1-2, with D maybe TRBD1 (5 bases). The V gene lost 8 bases and the J gene lost 5 bases, with 12 bases spanning the gap. The CDR3 runs to 12 residues. CDR1 MDHEN and CDR2 SYDVKM come from the germline V gene. CDR3 DNA sequence: TGTGCCAGCGGGACCCTCTTATATGGCTACACCTTC. Its translation is CASGTLLYGYTF.

This sequence joins TRBV28 and TRBJ1-1, with D uncertain. The V gene's germline CDR1 is MDHEN and CDR2 SYDVKM. The V end was cut by 5 bases, the J end by 0 bases, with 10 bases between. CDR3 length: 14 amino acids. The CDR3 DNA sequence: TGTGCCAGCAGTCCTGGAGCCATGAACACTGAAGCTTTCTTT. It encodes CASSPGAMNTEAFF. Complete variable domain (other parts from reference TRBV28 and TRBJ1-1): DVKVTQSSRYLVKRTGEKVFLECVQDMDHENMFWYRQDPGLGLRLIYFSYDVKMKEKGDIPEGYSVSREKKERFSLILESASTNQTSMYLCASSPGAMNTEAFFGQGTRLTVV.

This clone has just a few counts. V and J are TRBV10-3 and TRBJ2-7; D is perhaps TRBD1 (6 bases). V shed 3 bases and J shed 6 bases, with 9 bases lying between them. This CDR3 region has 12 residues. From germline, CDR1 is ENHRY and CDR2 SYGVKD. The CDR3 DNA reads TGTGCCATCAGTGATACAGGGACCGAGCAGTACTTC. Its protein is CAISDTGTEQYF.

The J gene is TRBJ1-2, the V gene TRBV18; TRBD1 agrees at 7 bases. Germline values: CDR1 KGHSH, CDR2 LQKENI. Losses at the gene ends were 4 bases for V and 6 bases for J; bases not matched to a gene: 5. This CDR3 has 13 amino acids. The CDR3 coding sequence is TGTGCCAGCTCACTGGACAGGTCCCATGGCTACACCTTC. The encoded protein is CASSLDRSHGYTF.

The chain recombines TRBV2 with TRBJ2-6; no definite D call. V was cut by 6 bases and J by 0 bases, with 9 bases left in between. Germline V gene data show CDR1 as SNHLY and CDR2 as FYNNEI. The CDR3 is made up of 15 amino acids. The CDR3 DNA follows: TGTGCCAGCAGCGATGGGTTCTCTGGGGCCAACGTCCTGACTTTC. Translation gives CASSDGFSGANVLTF. Drawing the rest from reference TRBV2 and TRBJ2-6, the complete variable domain is EPEVTQTPSHQVTQMGQEVILRCVPISNHLYFYWYRQILGQKVEFLVSFYNNEISEKSEIFDDQFSVERPDGSNFTLKIRSTKLEDSAMYFCASSDGFSGANVLTFGAGSRLTVL.

J is TRBJ2-7 and V is TRBV5-4; D possibly corresponds to TRBD2 (6 bases). Trimming cost V 4 bases and J 4 bases, with 12 bases left between them. This CDR3 region has 13 residues. Germline-derived CDR1 and CDR2 are SGHNT and YYREEE (reference sequence). For the CDR3, the DNA is TGTGCCAGCAGCACCCGGGACTCTTACGAGCAGTACTTC. This sequence encodes CASSTRDSYEQYF.

This chain uses TRBV7-3 with TRBJ2-3; 8 nucleotides align to TRBD2. Losses at the gene ends were 0 bases for V and 4 bases for J; bases not matched to a gene: 3. CDR3 length equals 15 residues. In germline, CDR1 is SGHTA, CDR2 FQGTGA. The DNA for the CDR3 is TGTGCCAGCAGCTTAACCGGGAGGGCCCCAGATACGCAGTATTTT. This codes for CASSLTGRAPDTQYF.

The gene calls are TRBV9 and TRBJ2-1; D perhaps matches TRBD2 (6 bases). The V and J ends lost 0 bases and 4 bases respectively, with 8 bases between them. Germline values: CDR1 SGDLS, CDR2 YYNGEE. The CDR3 runs 14 residues. This CDR3 reads CASSVAGEYNEQFF. The CDR3 nucleotides are TGTGCCAGCAGCGTAGCGGGAGAGTACAATGAGCAGTTCTTC.

The chain couples TRBV14 to TRBJ2-1; D gene ambiguous. CDR3 length equals 16 residues. V lost 0 bases, J lost 2 bases, and 11 bases lay in between. Germline V gene data show CDR1 as SGHDN and CDR2 as FVKESK. The CDR3 DNA is TGTGCCAGCAGCCAAGATAAGGGTACTACCTACAATGAGCAGTTCTTC. Protein sequence: CASSQDKGTTYNEQFF.

This clone was seen a handful of times. The chain recombines TRBV27 with TRBJ2-7; D perhaps matches TRBD1 (5 bases). V dropped 5 bases and J dropped 7 bases, with 21 bases sitting between them. The CDR3 is 15 residues long. The germline gives CDR1 MNHEY, CDR2 SMNVEV (reference sequence). The CDR3 DNA sequence: TGTGCCAGCAGTCGAAGACCTACTCTCCCAGGGGAGCAGTACTTC. Amino acids: CASSRRPTLPGEQYF.